These T cell receptor beta chains were read from a single sample in a study of control samples from healthy donors and cancer patients. Produced via immunoSEQ multiplex PCR; TCRdb's table is partial and in-frame only. The profile covers 130,000 or so clones, with roughly 90% appearing a single time and 2.5% taken by the ten largest. Sequenced input: blood. All receptors come from a man aged 40-50 years in good health. The CDR3 runs from the conserved cysteine through the conserved F or W. The D gene is left open where the match is weak.

TRBD1 13 TRBV25-1 CASSVTTGGGYTF
. 16 TRBV28 CASSPTLEGGNQPQHF
. 15 TRBV5-1 CASSSGTYRKDTQYF
. 19 TRBV21-1 CASSKTGGQLPATNEKLFF
. 15 TRBV7-6 CASSLADGFTDTQYF
. 12 TRBV10-2 CASSERERGYTF
TRBD1 15 TRBV6-5 CASNRNRDRADEQYF
. 13 TRBV6-5 CASKNTGGSELFF
TRBD1 12 TRBV5-4 CASSRDSYEQYF
. 16 TRBV2 CASNATPLNSGNTIYF
. 14 TRBV5-6 CASSLVGGTGELFF
. 14 TRBV5-6 CASSLWFEGGLQFF
. 13 TRBV28 CASRKGRYQPQHF
. 14 TRBV5-5 CASSLARVYNEQFF
. 14 TRBV19 CATTALPSNYGYTF
TRBD1 16 TRBV5-4 CASSLGTGGGTDTQYF
TRBD2 13 TRBV5-1 CASSFREGHEQYF
. 13 TRBV7-9 CASSLLGQETQYF
. 18 TRBV3-1/TRBV3-2 CASSQDRSSGRGGETQYF
TRBD1 14 TRBV3-1/TRBV3-2 CASSHRGGNSPLHF
. 14 TRBV2 CASSELQGAGELFF
. 15 TRBV6-2/TRBV6-3 CASSPQGGRNEKLFF
. 12 TRBV12-3/TRBV12-4 CASSSGLYEQYF
TRBD1 16 TRBV24-1 CATSDRTGESGNTIYF
TRBD1 15 TRBV19 CASSMTGTGAEKLFF
. 13 TRBV3-1/TRBV3-2 CASAAARDTEAFF
. 12 TRBV10-3 CAISSTDYEQYF
. 15 TRBV11-2 CASSRGRAYNSPLHF
TRBD1 16 TRBV19 CASSINRGVSVPEAFF
. 16 TRBV6-2/TRBV6-3 CASSYSQGSFTDTQYF
TRBD1 15 TRBV4-1 CASSQGTGRGNTIYF
TRBD1 17 TRBV18 CASSRVWPGQGNYEQYF
TRBD2 14 TRBV29-1 CSVRTGGLYNEQFF
TRBD1 15 TRBV2 CASRPTGSLPYEQYF
. 17 TRBV19 CASSMRLVSAVPDTQYF
. 14 TRBV27 CASSLGQGNSPLHF
. 13 TRBV5-1 CASREPGVNEQFF
. 13 TRBV30 CAWSGQGNQPQHF
TRBD1 14 TRBV9 CASSVTGKHNEQFF
. 14 TRBV6-5 CASSYGQGIDEQFF
. 11 TRBV24-1 CATSDGFGYTF